This T cell receptor beta chain is from a study of blood T cell repertoires in COVID-19 (dated by TCRdb to the early 2020s). In terms of the full investigation: Samples covering the acute and convalescent phases of COVID-19 were provided by collaborators in the United States, Italy and Spain. Deeply sampled blood TCRbeta repertoires from subjects exposed to, actively infected with, or recovered from COVID-19 were included in the dataset. Samples were obtained from the ongoing ImmuneRACE study (first 160 participants) and from about 1,300 subjects provided by 6 global collaborators. The material from the prospective study consisted of cDNA or gDNA derived from T cells, B-cell-depleted T cells, or PBMCs. The sample metadata nearly always contained a de-identified subject ID, COVID-19 status, age in years and sex. A freely available public database, intended as a resource for researchers studying the immune response to SARS-CoV-2, is where the repertoires were released. Where available, HLA class I and class II types were taken from metadata supplied by the sample provider and were not determined by assay-based typing. Overall study outcomes, separate from this receptor: The amount of clinical and demographic metadata varied by source and participant and was provided uncurated.

To note about this clone: The target of this receptor is not known. There are no base qualities to consult, and no much larger clone falls within one base.

The CDR3 goes from the cysteine to the phenylalanine over 14 residues. Only the CDR3 DNA stays, 42 bases, in frame from base 1. For this chain, trimming is 2 bases at the V end and 6 bases at the J end, and the number of junction bases without a gene match is 3. Per the germline V gene, KGHSH is the CDR1 and LQKENI is the CDR2. Each collaborating institution followed its own protocols to collect whole blood in K2EDTA tubes. For TCRbeta analysis, collaborator samples were shipped as frozen whole blood, as isolated PBMCs, or as DNA extracted from either sample type. TCRbeta CDR3 regions were amplified from genomic DNA using the immunoSEQ Assay, a bias-controlled multiplex PCR. On the study's bioinformatics: Nucleated cell counts per sample were estimated from amplification of reference gene primers within the assay. To quantify the absolute abundance of each unique TCRbeta CDR3 rearrangement, sequence reads were collapsed and filtered. For each sample, productive Simpson clonality was calculated as the square root of Simpson's diversity index over productive rearrangements. TCRdb retrieved this table from immuneACCESS and kept in-frame rearrangements only. Not all clones are present; in checked studies, unresolved V genes account for under half, and no reason is known for the remainder. Clone size and the V and J calls come from that table; the DNA yielded D and trimming. For this sample there are 150,000 to 200,000 clones; nearly 90% appear just once. Of the sample, 0.62% is held by the ten largest clones.

Specimen: peripheral blood. The sequence was collected from a man in his fifties or sixties with acute or convalescent COVID-19. The rearranged chain carries TRBV18 and TRBJ1-4; TRBD1 lines up with 7 middle nucleotides. At the DNA level, the sequence is TGTGCCAGCTCACCAGAGGGGGCGGATGAAAAACTGTTTTTT. This is translated as CASSPEGADEKLFF.